What follows describes a single TCR beta chain. Profiled with immunoSEQ multiplex PCR; TCRdb holds only in-frame clones, not every one. The table has roughly 300,000 clones, 88% seen once. The data belong to a study of blood T cell repertoires in COVID-19. The germline CDR1 and CDR2 sequences are MNHEY and SVGAGI. V was pared by 2 bases and J by 2 bases, with 12 bases between. The CDR3 consists of 15 residues. V usage is TRBV6-5 and J usage is TRBJ1-2; D possibly corresponds to TRBD1 (6 bases). What was sequenced was peripheral blood. This clonotype was sampled from a man younger than 35 with active or convalescent COVID-19. The CDR3 bases are TGTGCCAGCAGTTACAGTCAGGGGTCGAACTATGGCTACACCTTC. It encodes CASSYSQGSNYGYTF.